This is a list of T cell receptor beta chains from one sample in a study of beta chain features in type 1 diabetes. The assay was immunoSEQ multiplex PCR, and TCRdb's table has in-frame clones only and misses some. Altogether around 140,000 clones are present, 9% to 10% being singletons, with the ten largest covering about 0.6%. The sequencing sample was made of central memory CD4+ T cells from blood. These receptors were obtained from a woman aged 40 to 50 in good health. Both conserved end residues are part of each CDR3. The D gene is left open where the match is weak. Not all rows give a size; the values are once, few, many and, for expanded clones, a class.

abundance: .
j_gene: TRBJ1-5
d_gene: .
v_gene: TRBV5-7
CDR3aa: CASSLQYARGQPQHF
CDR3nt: TGTGCCAGCAGCTTGCAGTATGCGCGGGGGCAGCCCCAGCATTTT

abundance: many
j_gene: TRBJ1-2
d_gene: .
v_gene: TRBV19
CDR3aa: CASSRESYGYTF
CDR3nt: TGTGCCAGTAGTCGAGAAAGCTATGGCTACACCTTC

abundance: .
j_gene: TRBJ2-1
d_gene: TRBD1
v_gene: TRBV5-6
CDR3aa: CASSSTSGQGYNEQFF
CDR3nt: TGTGCCAGCAGCTCTACCTCGGGACAGGGATACAATGAGCAGTTCTTC

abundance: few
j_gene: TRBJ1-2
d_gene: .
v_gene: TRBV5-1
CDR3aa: CASSPAGGNYGYTF
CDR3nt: TGCGCCAGCAGCCCGGCTGGGGGGAATTATGGCTACACCTTC

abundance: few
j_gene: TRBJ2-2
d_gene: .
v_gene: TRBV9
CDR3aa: CASSVAEGELFF
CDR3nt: TGTGCCAGCAGCGTCGCGGAGGGGGAGCTGTTTTTT

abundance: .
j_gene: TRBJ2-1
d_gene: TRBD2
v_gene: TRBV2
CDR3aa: CASSFSGGGYEQFF
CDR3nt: TGTGCCAGCAGTTTTAGCGGGGGGGGCTATGAGCAGTTCTTC

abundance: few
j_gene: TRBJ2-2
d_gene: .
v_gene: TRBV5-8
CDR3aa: CASSLVGLPNTGELFF
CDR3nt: TGTGCCAGCAGCTTGGTGGGCCTTCCGAACACCGGGGAGCTGTTTTTT

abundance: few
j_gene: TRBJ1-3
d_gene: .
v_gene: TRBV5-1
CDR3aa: CASSLVGQASSGNTIYF
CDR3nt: TGCGCCAGCAGCTTGGTGGGGCAGGCGAGCTCTGGAAACACCATATATTTT

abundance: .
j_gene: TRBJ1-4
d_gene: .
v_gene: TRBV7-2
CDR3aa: CASSLGSGQINEKLFF
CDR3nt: TGTGCCAGCAGCTTAGGGAGCGGGCAGATTAATGAAAAACTGTTTTTT

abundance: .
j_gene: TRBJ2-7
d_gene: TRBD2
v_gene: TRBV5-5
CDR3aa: CASSGLAGGAEQYF
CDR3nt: TGTGCCAGCAGCGGACTAGCGGGGGGTGCCGAGCAGTACTTC

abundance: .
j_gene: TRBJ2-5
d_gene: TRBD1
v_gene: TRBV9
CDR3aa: CASSVRGRYQETQYF
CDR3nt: TGTGCCAGCAGCGTTAGGGGGCGGTACCAAGAGACCCAGTACTTC

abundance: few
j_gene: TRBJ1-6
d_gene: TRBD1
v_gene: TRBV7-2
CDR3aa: CASSLNRGNSPLHF
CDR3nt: TGTGCCAGCAGCTTAAACAGGGGAAATTCACCCCTCCACTTT

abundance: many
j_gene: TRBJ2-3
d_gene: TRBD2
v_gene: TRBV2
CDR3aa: CASRAPSGATDTQYF
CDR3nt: TGTGCCAGCAGGGCTCCTAGCGGGGCCACAGATACGCAGTATTTT

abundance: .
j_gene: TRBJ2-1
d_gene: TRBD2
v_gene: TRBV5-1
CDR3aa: CASSLGPGTRADEQFF
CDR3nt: TGCGCCAGCAGCTTGGGTCCCGGGACTAGAGCCGATGAGCAGTTCTTC

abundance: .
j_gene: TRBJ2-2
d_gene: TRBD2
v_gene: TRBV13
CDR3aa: CASSDRTSGGHGTGELFF
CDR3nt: TGTGCCAGCAGCGACAGGACTAGCGGGGGGCATGGCACCGGGGAGCTGTTTTTT

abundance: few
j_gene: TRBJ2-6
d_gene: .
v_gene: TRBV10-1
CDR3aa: CARNRDSSRGANVLTF
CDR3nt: TGCGCCAGAAACCGGGACTCCTCGAGAGGGGCCAACGTCCTGACTTTC

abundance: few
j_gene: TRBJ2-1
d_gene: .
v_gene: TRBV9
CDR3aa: CASSAGVSDEQFF
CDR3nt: TGTGCCAGCAGCGCGGGGGTTTCCGATGAGCAGTTCTTC

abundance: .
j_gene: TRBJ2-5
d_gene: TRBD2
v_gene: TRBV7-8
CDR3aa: CASSLVREETQYF
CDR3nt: TGTGCCAGCAGCTTGGTGCGGGAGGAGACCCAGTACTTC

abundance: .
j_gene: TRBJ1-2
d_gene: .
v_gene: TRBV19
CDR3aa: CASIAADSGEIHGYTF
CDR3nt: TGTGCCAGTATCGCAGCGGACTCCGGGGAGATCCATGGCTACACCTTC

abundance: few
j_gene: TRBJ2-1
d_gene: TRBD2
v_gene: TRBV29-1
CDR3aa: CSVPARSGGIENEQFF
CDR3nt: TGCAGCGTCCCCGCTCGGAGCGGGGGGATAGAAAATGAGCAGTTCTTC

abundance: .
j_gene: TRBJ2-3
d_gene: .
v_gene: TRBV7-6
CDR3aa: CASSFGDTQYF
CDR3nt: TGTGCCAGCAGCTTCGGAGATACGCAGTATTTT

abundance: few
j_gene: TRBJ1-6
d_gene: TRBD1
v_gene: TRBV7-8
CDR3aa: CASSLVGQESSYNSPLHF
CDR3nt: TGTGCCAGCAGCTTAGTAGGACAGGAGAGCTCCTATAATTCACCCCTCCACTTT

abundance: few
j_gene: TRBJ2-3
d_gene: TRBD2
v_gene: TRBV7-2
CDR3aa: CASSQTSGEDTQYF
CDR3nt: TGTGCCAGCAGCCAGACTAGCGGGGAAGATACGCAGTATTTT

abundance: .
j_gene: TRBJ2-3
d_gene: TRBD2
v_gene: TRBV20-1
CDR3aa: CSARSGIPQYF
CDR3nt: TGCAGTGCTAGGAGCGGGATACCGCAGTATTTT

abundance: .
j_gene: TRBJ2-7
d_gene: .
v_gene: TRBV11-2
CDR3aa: CASSQGGQGATEQYF
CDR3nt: TGTGCCAGCAGCCAGGGGGGGCAGGGGGCGACCGAGCAGTACTTC

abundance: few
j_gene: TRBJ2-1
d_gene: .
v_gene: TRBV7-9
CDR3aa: CAVGDNYNEQFF
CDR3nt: TGTGCCGTCGGGGACAACTACAATGAGCAGTTCTTC

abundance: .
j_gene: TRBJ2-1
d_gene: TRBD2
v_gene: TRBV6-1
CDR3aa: CASPRGGHLIHEQFF
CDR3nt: TGTGCCAGCCCGCGGGGGGGGCATTTAATCCATGAGCAGTTCTTC

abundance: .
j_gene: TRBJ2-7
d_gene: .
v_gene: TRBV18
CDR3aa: CASSPGLVDEQYF
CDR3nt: TGTGCCAGCTCACCGGGACTTGTGGACGAGCAGTACTTC

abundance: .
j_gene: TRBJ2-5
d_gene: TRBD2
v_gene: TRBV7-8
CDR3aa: CASSIWTSGGETQYF
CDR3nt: TGTGCCAGCAGCATATGGACTAGCGGAGGGGAGACCCAGTACTTC

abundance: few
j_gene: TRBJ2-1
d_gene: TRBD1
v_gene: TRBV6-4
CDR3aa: CASSTNRGEQFF
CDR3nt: TGTGCCAGCAGTACGAACAGGGGTGAGCAGTTCTTC

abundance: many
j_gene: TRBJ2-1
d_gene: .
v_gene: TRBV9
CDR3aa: CASSVPGAGFYNEQFF
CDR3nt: TGTGCCAGCAGCGTCCCTGGGGCGGGGTTCTACAATGAGCAGTTCTTC

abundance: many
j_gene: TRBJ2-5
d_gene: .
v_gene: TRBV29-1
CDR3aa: CSVEGQRRQETQYF
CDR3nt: TGCAGCGTTGAAGGACAGAGGCGCCAAGAGACCCAGTACTTC

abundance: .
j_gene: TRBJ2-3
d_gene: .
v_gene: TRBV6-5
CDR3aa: CASSYNGPGSTDTQYF
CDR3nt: TGTGCCAGCAGTTACAATGGTCCAGGATCTACAGATACGCAGTATTTT

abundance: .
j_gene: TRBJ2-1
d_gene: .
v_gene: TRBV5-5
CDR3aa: CASSSNRGGVSHNEQFF
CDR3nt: TGTGCCAGCAGCTCCAACCGGGGTGGAGTGTCCCACAATGAGCAGTTCTTC

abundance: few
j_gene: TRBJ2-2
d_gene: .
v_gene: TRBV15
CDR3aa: CATSRGGWNTGELFF
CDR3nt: TGTGCCACCAGCAGAGGAGGATGGAACACCGGGGAGCTGTTTTTT

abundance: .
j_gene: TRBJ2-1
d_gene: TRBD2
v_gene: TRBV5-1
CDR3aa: CASSFPTGGGYEQFF
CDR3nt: TGCGCCAGCAGCTTCCCCACCGGGGGGGGCTATGAGCAGTTCTTC

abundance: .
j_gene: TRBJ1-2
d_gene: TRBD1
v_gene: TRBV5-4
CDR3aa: CASSLRGQEDYGYTF
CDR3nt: TGTGCCAGCAGCTTACGGGGACAGGAAGACTATGGCTACACCTTC

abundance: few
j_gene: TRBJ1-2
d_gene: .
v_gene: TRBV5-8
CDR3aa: CASSITPLNYGYTF
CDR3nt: TGTGCCAGCAGCATTACACCGCTCAACTATGGCTACACCTTC

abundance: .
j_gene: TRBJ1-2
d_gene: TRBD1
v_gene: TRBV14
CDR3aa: CASSPDRSYGYTF
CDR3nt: TGTGCCAGCAGTCCGGACAGGAGCTATGGCTACACCTTC

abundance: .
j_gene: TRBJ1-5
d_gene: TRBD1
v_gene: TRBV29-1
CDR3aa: CSVSQGGNQPQHF
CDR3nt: TGCAGCGTTAGCCAGGGGGGCAATCAGCCCCAGCATTTT

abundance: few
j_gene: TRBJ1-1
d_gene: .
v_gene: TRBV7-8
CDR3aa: CASSPVVAGDTEAFF
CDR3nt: TGTGCCAGCAGCCCGGTGGTGGCTGGAGACACTGAAGCTTTCTTT

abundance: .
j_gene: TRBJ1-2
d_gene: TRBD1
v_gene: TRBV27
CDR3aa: CASRQSPGQGLLGTSYTF
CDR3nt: TGTGCCAGCAGGCAAAGTCCGGGACAGGGGCTCCTTGGCACTAGCTACACCTTC

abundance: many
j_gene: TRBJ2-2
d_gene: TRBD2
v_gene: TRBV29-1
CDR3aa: CSAPGLGNTGELFF
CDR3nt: TGCAGCGCGCCGGGACTAGGGAACACCGGGGAGCTGTTTTTT

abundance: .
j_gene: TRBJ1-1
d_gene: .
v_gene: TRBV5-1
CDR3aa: CASSFKGQNTEAFF
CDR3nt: TGCGCCAGCAGCTTCAAGGGGCAGAACACTGAAGCTTTCTTT

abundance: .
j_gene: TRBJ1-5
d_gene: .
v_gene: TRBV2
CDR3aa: CASSRLGNSNQPQHF
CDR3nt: TGTGCCAGCAGTCGACTCGGTAATTCCAATCAGCCCCAGCATTTT

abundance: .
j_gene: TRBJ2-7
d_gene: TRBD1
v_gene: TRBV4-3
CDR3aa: CASSRGTGMYEQYF
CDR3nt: TGCGCCAGCAGCCGGGGGACAGGGATGTACGAGCAGTACTTC

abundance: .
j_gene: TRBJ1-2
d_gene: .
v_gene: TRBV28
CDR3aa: CASSSTDNGYTF
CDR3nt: TGTGCCAGCAGTTCAACGGACAACGGCTACACCTTC

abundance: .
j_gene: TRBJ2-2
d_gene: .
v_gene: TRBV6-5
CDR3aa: CASSYRTGSTGELFF
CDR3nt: TGTGCCAGCAGTTACAGAACAGGGAGCACCGGGGAGCTGTTTTTT